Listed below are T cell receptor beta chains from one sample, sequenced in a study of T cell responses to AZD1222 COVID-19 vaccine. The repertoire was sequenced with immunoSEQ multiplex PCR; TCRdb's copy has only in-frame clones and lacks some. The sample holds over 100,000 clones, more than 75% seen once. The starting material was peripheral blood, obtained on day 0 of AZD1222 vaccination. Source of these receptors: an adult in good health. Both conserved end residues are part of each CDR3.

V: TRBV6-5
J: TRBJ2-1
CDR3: CASRPTSGVYNEQFF

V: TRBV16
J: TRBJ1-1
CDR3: CASSQGWTGVDEAFF

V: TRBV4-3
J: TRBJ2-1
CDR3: CASSQEGTSGPRRSYNEQFF

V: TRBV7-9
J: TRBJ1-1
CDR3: CASSLGGQTPEAFF

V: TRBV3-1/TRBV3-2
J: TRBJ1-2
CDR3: CASSQVMYGYTF

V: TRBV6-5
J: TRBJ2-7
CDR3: CASSYGGTGYEQYF

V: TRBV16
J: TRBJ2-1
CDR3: CASSRGFGQGNNEQFF

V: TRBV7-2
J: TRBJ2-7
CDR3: CASSSSYRGEQYF

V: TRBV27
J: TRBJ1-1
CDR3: CASSFRRVNTEAFF

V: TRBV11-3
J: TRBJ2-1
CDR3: CASSYETGNEQFF

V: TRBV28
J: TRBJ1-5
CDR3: CASSFSRDGNQPQHF

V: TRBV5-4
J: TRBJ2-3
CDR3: CASSLGATGTDTQYF

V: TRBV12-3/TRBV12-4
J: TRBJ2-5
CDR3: CASSSPATWTQYF

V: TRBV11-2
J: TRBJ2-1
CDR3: CASSLTHEQFF

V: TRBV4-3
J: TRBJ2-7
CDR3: CASSQARGQGVYEQYF

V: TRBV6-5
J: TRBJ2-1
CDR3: CASSYFRGTAGEQFF

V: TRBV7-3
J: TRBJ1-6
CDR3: CASSSGQGGYNSPLHF

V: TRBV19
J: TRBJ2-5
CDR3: CASRAGGPGETQYF

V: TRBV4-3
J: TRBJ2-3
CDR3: CASSQEGIGDRSTDTQYF

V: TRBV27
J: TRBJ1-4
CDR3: CASKGQSFGKLFF

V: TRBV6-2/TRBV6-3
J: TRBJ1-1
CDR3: CASSYTGGNTEAFF

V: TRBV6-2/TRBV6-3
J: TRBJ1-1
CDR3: CASSHGTEAFF

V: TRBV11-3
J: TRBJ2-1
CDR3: CASSLVGYSEQFF

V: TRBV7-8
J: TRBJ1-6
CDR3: CASRRIQGSDSPLHF

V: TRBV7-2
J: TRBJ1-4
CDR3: CASSFPQGGLNEKLFF

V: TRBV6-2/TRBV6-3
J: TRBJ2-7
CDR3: CASSSLRLAASKTYEQYF

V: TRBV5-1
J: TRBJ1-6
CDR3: CASSLTSSYNSPLHF

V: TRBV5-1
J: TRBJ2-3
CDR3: CASSFGGVGTDTQYF

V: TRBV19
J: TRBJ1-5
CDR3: CASSIAGESRQPQHF

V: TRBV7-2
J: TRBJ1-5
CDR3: CASSLGPDRIQPQHF

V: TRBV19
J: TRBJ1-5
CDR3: CASSSETRAWGQPQHF

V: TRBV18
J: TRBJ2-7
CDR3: CASSPAGDSEQYF

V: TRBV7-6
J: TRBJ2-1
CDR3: CASSLVLGGQSYNEQFF

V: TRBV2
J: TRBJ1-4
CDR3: CASSVGGLDEKLFF

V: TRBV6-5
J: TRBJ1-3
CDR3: CASSYSQTLGNTIYF

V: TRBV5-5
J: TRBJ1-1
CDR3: CASSQWDRGEAFF

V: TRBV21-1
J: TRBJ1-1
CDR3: CASRGPSGTEAFF

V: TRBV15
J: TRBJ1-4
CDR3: CATSSTQQGREKLFF

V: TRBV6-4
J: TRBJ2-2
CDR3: CANVGELFF

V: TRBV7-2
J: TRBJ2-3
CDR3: CASSLGASVSTDTQYF

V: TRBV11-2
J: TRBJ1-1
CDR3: CASSSFAEKDTEAFF

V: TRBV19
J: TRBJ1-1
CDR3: CASSIRGQLTYETEAFF